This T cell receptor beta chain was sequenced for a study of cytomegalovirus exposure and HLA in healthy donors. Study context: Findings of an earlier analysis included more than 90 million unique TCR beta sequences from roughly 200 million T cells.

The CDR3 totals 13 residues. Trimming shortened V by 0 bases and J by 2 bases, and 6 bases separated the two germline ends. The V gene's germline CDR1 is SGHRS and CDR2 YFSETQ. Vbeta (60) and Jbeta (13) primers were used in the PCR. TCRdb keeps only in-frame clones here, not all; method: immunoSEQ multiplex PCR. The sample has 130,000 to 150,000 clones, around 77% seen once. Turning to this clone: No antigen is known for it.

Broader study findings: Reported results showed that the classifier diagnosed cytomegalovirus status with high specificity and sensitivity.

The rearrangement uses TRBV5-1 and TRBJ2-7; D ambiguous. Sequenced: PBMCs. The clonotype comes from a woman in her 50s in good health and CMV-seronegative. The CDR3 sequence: CASSLASTYEQYF. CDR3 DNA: TGCGCCAGCAGCTTGGCGTCTACCTACGAGCAGTACTTC.